The next 21 T cell receptor beta chains were all read from a single sample in a study of molecular identifiers for immune sequencing clone quantification. TCRdb re-derived calls from the PCR reads in MiXCR, one entry per CDR3 protein. The sample records 300,000 to 400,000 distinct CDR3 sequences, about 22% being singletons. Sequencing was performed on naive CD8+ T cells from blood, with Jurkat cell RNA spiked in. Noted subset: FACS-sorted CD8+CD4-CCR7+CD45RA+ naive T cells. These receptor sequences come from a human donor in good health. Some libraries in this study had Jurkat cell RNA spiked in.

This clonotype was observed a handful of times. The chain uses TRBV19 and TRBJ1-5; D is perhaps TRBD1 (5 bases). The germline gives CDR1 LNHDA, CDR2 SQIVND (reference sequence). CDR3 length: 15 residues. V lost 2 bases, J lost 9 bases, and 17 bases lay in between. CDR3 region: CASSITGLPNSPQHF. Here the CDR3 DNA reads TGTGCCAGTAGTATAACAGGTCTTCCTAATTCGCCCCAGCATTTT.

Notes on this clonotype: A much larger clone lies one base from this, so it may be a read error. The chain carries TRBV5-4 and TRBJ2-5, with a tentative D call TRBD1 (6 bases). V was trimmed by 4 bases and J by 0 bases, leaving 13 bases between them. This CDR3 region has 15 residues. Per the germline V gene, CDR1 is SGHNT and CDR2 is YYREEE (reference sequence). CDR3 amino acids: CASSVGQTHQETQYF. CDR3 nucleotide sequence: TGTGCCAGCAGCGTTGGACAGACGCACCAAGAGACCCAGTACTTC.

As concerns this clonotype: This may come from a read error, since a much larger clone is one base off. The rearrangement joins TRBV11-2 to TRBJ2-5; D remains ambiguous. The CDR3 contains 12 residues. The V gene's germline CDR1 is SGHAT and CDR2 FQNNGV. Trimming shortened V by 8 bases and J by 4 bases, and 11 bases separated the two germline ends. CDR3 coding DNA: TGTGCCAGCGCCCAAGGGCGAGAGACCCAGTACTTC. Protein product: CASAQGRETQYF.

The sample holds a few counts of this clonotype. The J gene is TRBJ2-7, the V gene TRBV2; D is perhaps TRBD1 (5 bases). The ends were cut back, 1 base at V and 0 bases at J, with 16 bases in the middle. The CDR3 covers 17 residues. Germline V gene lookup returns CDR1 SNHLY and CDR2 FYNNEI. CDR3: CASSEVDSAGFSYEQYF. In nucleotides, the CDR3 is TGTGCCAGCAGTGAAGTAGATTCGGCAGGGTTCTCCTACGAGCAGTACTTC.

This clonotype has at least ten counts. DNA for the CDR3: TGTGCCAGTAGTCCCATTAAGGGCAACGAGCAGTACTTC. It is translated as CASSPIKGNEQYF. This chain uses TRBV19 with TRBJ2-7, with unresolved D. From germline, CDR1 is LNHDA and CDR2 SQIVND (reference sequence). V lost 5 bases and J 5 bases, leaving 13 bases between the germline ends. The length of the CDR3 is 13 residues.

Comments on this clonotype: This clone may be a read error of a much larger clone one base away. The DNA of the CDR3 is TGTGCCAGCAGTTTTCAGGAGGATTCACCCCTCCGCTTT. Translated, it gives CASSFQEDSPLRF. The chain carries TRBV27 and TRBJ1-6, with D unresolved. This CDR3 has 13 amino acids. CDR1 MNHEY and CDR2 SMNVEV come from the germline V gene (reference sequence).

Worth noting for this clonotype: One base away lies a much larger clone, so this may be a sequencing read error. The rearrangement joins TRBV27 to TRBJ2-7; tentative D call: TRBD1 (5 bases). Germline lookup yields CDR1 MNHEY and CDR2 SMNVEV (reference sequence). This CDR3 comprises 13 residues. The CDR3 spells CASSFLQGYGQYF. The CDR3 DNA follows: TGTGCCAGCAGTTTTTTGCAGGGCTACGGGCAGTACTTC.

This clonotype has just one count. One junction end disagrees with the germline gene, perhaps due to a read error. The chain is built from TRBV28 and TRBJ2-7; TRBD1 might be the D (5 bases). The CDR3 runs to 13 residues. Per the germline V gene, CDR1 is MDHEN and CDR2 is SYDVKM. CDR3 residues: CASSSLDSYVQYF. The CDR3 coding sequence is TGTGCCAGCAGTTCCCTCGACAGCTACGTGCAGTACTTC. Together with reference TRBV28 and TRBJ2-7, the CDR3 gives the full variable domain: DVKVTQSSRYLVKRTGEKVFLECVQDMDHENMFWYRQDPGLGLRLIYFSYDVKMKEKGDIPEGYSVSREKKERFSLILESASTNQTSMYLCASSSLDSYVQYFGPGTRLTVT.

This clonotype was seen a handful of times. This sequence joins TRBV4-3 and TRBJ2-7, with 10 nucleotides matching TRBD1. Unmatched junction bases numbered 9, after V lost 0 bases and J lost 7 bases. CDR3 size: 16 residues. Germline CDR1 is LGHNA and CDR2 is YSLEER. The CDR3 is CASSQDFRGQGWEQYF. The CDR3 DNA follows: TGCGCCAGCAGCCAAGATTTTCGGGGACAGGGGTGGGAGCAGTACTTC.

This clonotype showed up many times. The chain recombines TRBV4-3 with TRBJ2-2, with TRBD1 matching 7 bases. CDR3 size: 16 residues. The ends lost 4 bases at V and 1 base at J; junction bases unmatched: 6. Germline CDR1 reads LGHNA; CDR2 reads YSLEER. CDR3 region: CASSPDWTGNTGELFF. The DNA for the CDR3 is TGCGCCAGCAGCCCTGATTGGACAGGGAACACCGGGGAGCTGTTTTTT.

This clonotype was detected ten times or more. CDR3 loop: CASSQVGLAGAREQYF. DNA for the CDR3: TGTGCCAGCAGCCAAGTAGGACTAGCGGGAGCTAGAGAGCAGTACTTC. This chain links TRBV4-2 with TRBJ2-7; 13 positions match TRBD2. V lost 1 base and J lost 7; bases outside the gene matches: 7. The CDR3 sequence is 16 residues long. Germline-derived CDR1 and CDR2 are LGHNA and YNFKEQ.

Details on this clonotype: A read error may be the cause here, since a much bigger clone is one base away. The chain joins TRBV28 to TRBJ1-5; D not certain. Germline CDR1 MDHEN, CDR2 SYDVKM. The CDR3 spans 16 residues. As DNA, the CDR3 is TGTGCCGGCAGCCGACCCACCTCGGGTGGTAATCAGCCCCAGCATTTT. It codes for CAGSRPTSGGNQPQHF.

In the case of this clonotype: One base away lies a much larger clone, so this may be a sequencing read error. V is TRBV4-1 and J is TRBJ2-7; 7 nucleotides agree with TRBD2. The CDR3 has 16 residues. CDR1 is MGHRA and CDR2 is YSYEKL in the germline V gene. J was trimmed by 2 bases and V by 1 base; bases with no gene match: 8. CDR3: CASSQVSTAGAYEQYF. The CDR3 DNA reads as TGCGCCAGCAGCCAAGTGTCCACCGCGGGGGCCTACGAGCAGTACTTC.

This clonotype was picked up many times. The chain carries TRBV13 and TRBJ2-3; no clear D gene. V dropped 6 bases and J dropped 4 bases, with 11 bases sitting between them. Germline loops: CDR1 PRHDT, CDR2 FYEKMQ (reference sequence). The CDR3 loop spans 13 amino acids. The CDR3 spells CASSLSLADTQYF. In DNA, the CDR3 is TGTGCCAGCAGTTTATCTCTCGCAGATACGCAGTATTTT.

Remarks on this clonotype: At one end, the junction sequence differs from germline, possibly due to a read error. The J gene is TRBJ2-7, the V gene TRBV4-3; maybe TRBD1 (5 bases). The germline V gene has CDR1 LGHNA and CDR2 YSLEER. The CDR3 is 13 amino acids. The CDR3 region has the DNA TGCGCCAGCGGCCAAGGGGTAGCCTACGAGCAGTACTTC. It translates to CASGQGVAYEQYF.

This clonotype was counted at least ten times. The chain couples TRBV4-1 to TRBJ1-1; weak D call: TRBD1 (5 bases). V gave up 4 bases and J gave up 8 bases, with 20 bases separating them. Per the germline V gene, CDR1 is MGHRA and CDR2 is YSYEKL. The CDR3 contains 15 residues. The CDR3 DNA sequence: TGCGCCAGCAGCCCCATCCAGGGTGAACGGCAGGAAGCTTTCTTT. Translation gives CASSPIQGERQEAFF.

This clonotype was recorded many times. The chain recombines TRBV25-1 with TRBJ2-7; weak D call: TRBD2 (5 bases). This CDR3 comprises 13 residues. The germline V gene has CDR1 MGHDK and CDR2 SYGVNS. With 7 bases removed from V and 1 base from J, the gap between germline ends came to 11 bases. The DNA of the CDR3 is TGTGCCAGCACGCACCGGGGATCCTACGAGCAGTACTTC. Translated: CASTHRGSYEQYF.

This rearrangement joins TRBV30 to TRBJ2-1; no firm D call. V shed 2 bases and J shed 2 bases, with 7 bases lying between them. This CDR3 is built from 13 residues. Germline CDR1 GTSNPN, CDR2 SVGIG (reference sequence). The CDR3 sequence is CAWSILPYNEQFF. As DNA, the CDR3 is TGTGCCTGGAGTATACTCCCCTACAATGAGCAGTTCTTC.

This clonotype has more than one count but fewer than ten. The chain is built from TRBV27 and TRBJ2-7; 11 bases are a match to TRBD1. Germline loops: CDR1 MNHEY, CDR2 SMNVEV (reference sequence). V dropped 7 bases and J dropped 5; count of bases not matched to a gene: 13. The CDR3 extends over 16 amino acids. The CDR3 here is CASTPGTGGSPHEQYF. The CDR3 DNA sequence: TGTGCCAGCACCCCGGGGACAGGGGGTTCCCCTCACGAGCAGTACTTC.

The table lists this clonotype with a few counts. This chain links TRBV19 with TRBJ2-2; D unresolved. The CDR3 runs to 13 residues. Germline CDR1 and CDR2: LNHDA and SQIVND (reference sequence). V lost 2 bases and J 6 bases, leaving 7 bases between the germline ends. DNA for the CDR3: TGTGCCAGTAGTATACCTGGGGCCGGGGAGCTGTTTTTT. It is translated as CASSIPGAGELFF.

Regarding this clonotype: Given a much more abundant clone one base away, this may be a read error. V is TRBV24-1 and J is TRBJ2-1, with D maybe TRBD1 (6 bases). The length of the CDR3 is 14 residues. Germline V gene lookup returns CDR1 KGHDR and CDR2 SFDVKD. Trimming took off 3 bases at V and 9 bases at J, with 14 bases between the two ends. In DNA, the CDR3 is TGTGCCACCAGTGATCATCAGGGGAGCGTTGAGCAGTTCTTC. Translating gives CATSDHQGSVEQFF.